Here is one T cell receptor (beta chain) with its context. This sample stems from a study of blood T cell repertoires in COVID-19. Study-level information: Whether acute or convalescent, the COVID-19 samples came from the United States, Italy and Spain.

The authors' processing: Researchers report that nucleated cell counts were estimated from reference gene primer amplification. TCRdb's copy holds only in-frame clones and misses some; the assay was immunoSEQ multiplex PCR. V and J calls plus clone size are reproduced from that table; the DNA served to infer D and trimming. The profile shows 350,000 to 450,000 clones, around 87% of them singletons. Donors were grouped by their self-reported clinical history. The sequence was collected from a middle-aged man in a cohort exposed to, infected with or recovered from COVID-19 (not recorded which). Sequencing was done on a sample of PBMCs or T cells enriched from blood (not recorded which).

CDR3: CASILAGSSYNEQFF. CDR3 sequence (DNA): TGTGCCAGCATTTTAGCGGGCAGCTCCTACAATGAGCAGTTCTTC. This chain connects TRBV6-5 to TRBJ2-1; TRBD2 matches at 7 bases. Germline V gene lookup returns CDR1 MNHEY and CDR2 SVGAGI. CDR3 length: 15 residues. Trimming took 7 bases from V and 0 from J; bases not matched to a gene: 6.